This entry is about one TCR beta chain. Its matching antigen is unknown. CDR1 and CDR2 from the germline V gene are SGHDT and YYEEEE. The CDR3 has 14 residues. V gave up 6 bases and J gave up 10 bases, with 17 bases separating them. Researchers ran the PCR with 60 Vbeta and 13 Jbeta primers. Data came from immunoSEQ multiplex PCR; TCRdb stores just in-frame clones and leaves some out. The table shows around 130,000 clones, with about three quarters occurring only once. The data were taken from a study of cytomegalovirus exposure and HLA in healthy donors. About the research overall: Earlier findings included some 120 million unique TCR beta sequences obtained from 150 million to 200 million T cells.

General study findings and limits: Researchers catalogued about 160 TCR beta chains as cytomegalovirus-associated.

This sequence was found in a man between 35 and 55 years old in good health and CMV-seropositive. Input material: PBMCs. The chain couples TRBV5-6 to TRBJ1-6; D perhaps matches TRBD1 (6 bases). The DNA of the CDR3 is TGTGCCAGCAACATACAGGGACCGGGGTCACCCCTCCACTTT. Encoded protein: CASNIQGPGSPLHF. Drawing the rest from reference TRBV5-6 and TRBJ1-6, the complete variable domain is DAGVTQSPTHLIKTRGQQVTLRCSPKSGHDTVSWYQQALGQGPQFIFQYYEEEERQRGNFPDRFSGHQFPNYSSELNVNALLLGDSALYLCASNIQGPGSPLHFGNGTRLTVT.